The sequence of this T cell receptor (beta chain) was determined in a study of blood T cell repertoires in COVID-19. Study as a whole: The United States, Italy and Spain provided the acute and convalescent COVID-19 samples.

Per the germline V gene, CDR1 is MNHNY and CDR2 is SVGAGI (reference sequence). V shed 6 bases and J shed 0 bases, with 15 bases lying between them. The CDR3 runs 16 residues. Original analysis: Estimated nucleated cell counts came from reference gene primer amplification. Some clones are missing from TCRdb's copy, which holds only in-frame ones; the method was immunoSEQ multiplex PCR. From that table come the V and J calls and clone size; the DNA was used to work out D and trimming. The sample includes 50,000 to 75,000 clones, roughly 87% of them seen just once. Source material: peripheral blood. The receptor comes from a man aged 80 or over in a cohort sampled during active COVID-19. The chain uses TRBV6-6 and TRBJ1-3; the D gene is possibly TRBD1 (6 bases). The CDR3 region has the DNA TGTGCCAGCAGCCGGGGGGACACCTCCTCTGGAAACACCATATATTTT. It encodes CASSRGDTSSGNTIYF.